This is a list of T cell receptor beta chains from one sample in a study of molecular identifiers for immune sequencing clone quantification. MiXCR, applied by TCRdb to the PCR reads, yields one record per CDR3 protein. This table holds approximately 670,000 distinct CDR3 sequences, nearly 20% found once. The specimen sequenced was naive CD8+ T cells from blood, with Jurkat cell RNA spiked in. The source of these receptors is a human donor in good health. Some libraries in this study had Jurkat cell RNA spiked in. Both conserved end residues are trimmed from each CDR3. Fields, in order: D gene, J gene, V gene, CDR3 protein. D genes are given only for firm matches.

>-|TRBJ2-5|TRBV20-1
SARDRLLQETQY
>-|TRBJ1-5|TRBV19
ASSILGGLTNQPQH
>-|TRBJ2-6|TRBV7-6
ASGPSGANVLT
>TRBD1|TRBJ2-2|TRBV24-1
ATSDPGTGMTNTGELF
>TRBD1|TRBJ2-2|TRBV27
ASSLQGARPGELF
>-|TRBJ1-5|TRBV6-2/TRBV6-3
ASSYSIGAGNQPQH
>TRBD2|TRBJ2-3|TRBV20-1
SARPTSGGMMSDTQY
>TRBD2|TRBJ2-1|TRBV12-3/TRBV12-4
ASRRTRSSHNEQF
>-|TRBJ2-1|TRBV9
ASSVNSNEQF
>-|TRBJ2-5|TRBV6-2/TRBV6-3
ASSYVGDYQETQY
>-|TRBJ2-1|TRBV6-2/TRBV6-3
ASSYGGAPREF
>-|TRBJ2-2|TRBV29-1
SATRSDTNTGELF
>-|TRBJ2-7|TRBV4-1
ASSQGQQSSYEQY
>-|TRBJ2-7|TRBV29-1
SVVMDTSNEQY
>-|TRBJ2-7|TRBV11-2
ASSIGAKSGNEQY
>TRBD1|TRBJ2-1|TRBV2
ASRPLGQPADEQF
>-|TRBJ2-3|TRBV12-3/TRBV12-4
ASSTGRADTQY
>-|TRBJ1-1|TRBV5-1
ASSDGTHNTEAF
>-|TRBJ1-1|TRBV4-3
ASRWLGEATEAF
>TRBD2|TRBJ2-1|TRBV3-1
ASSQALAGDGEQF
>TRBD1|TRBJ1-5|TRBV19
ASSIGQGAHQPQH
>-|TRBJ1-1|TRBV7-9
AGVGSGQIEAF
>-|TRBJ2-1|TRBV7-9
ASSLGPYSNGEQF
>-|TRBJ1-5|TRBV6-6
ASSYRQAGSNQPQH
>-|TRBJ2-2|TRBV2
ASTQAGRNANTGELF
>-|TRBJ1-6|TRBV6-5
ASRRDGNNSPLH
>-|TRBJ1-1|TRBV6-5
ASSSGDGGENTEAS
>-|TRBJ1-3|TRBV15
ATSRVRPGPSGNTIY
>-|TRBJ2-7|TRBV20-1
SARVNSGTPSYEQY
>-|TRBJ2-1|TRBV19
ASRAGSYNEQF
>TRBD2|TRBJ2-5|TRBV4-3
ASSPGTSYQETQY
>-|TRBJ2-1|TRBV7-9
ASSPDYNEQF
>-|TRBJ2-3|TRBV6-1
ASSESFGTPRTDTQY
>TRBD1|TRBJ1-1|TRBV27
ASSLGTGGYAF
>TRBD1|TRBJ2-7|TRBV12-3/TRBV12-4
ASSLRGPAREQY
>-|TRBJ2-7|TRBV24-1
ATSDPGLKVYEQY
>-|TRBJ1-4|TRBV4-3
ASSRGVTGYGEKLF
>-|TRBJ1-2|TRBV7-9
ASSLDVPAANYGYT
>-|TRBJ1-4|TRBV29-1
SVERGEKLF
>-|TRBJ1-1|TRBV7-9
ASSSSPNTEAF
>-|TRBJ2-3|TRBV5-4
ASSLAMDTGTQY
>TRBD1|TRBJ1-5|TRBV19
ASSIGGTALNQPQH
>-|TRBJ1-1|TRBV12-3/TRBV12-4
ASSRAGSGAEAF
>TRBD2|TRBJ2-7|TRBV11-1
ASSPLAGAVDEQY
>-|TRBJ2-6|TRBV7-3
ASSSGTPGANVLT
>TRBD2|TRBJ2-7|TRBV30
AWATLAGTSGYYEQY
>-|TRBJ1-6|TRBV6-2/TRBV6-3
ASRPIPGTWDSPLH
>TRBD2|TRBJ2-7|TRBV11-2
ASSLDLLAGDSYEQY
>-|TRBJ2-2|TRBV30
AWQGGTGELF
>TRBD1|TRBJ2-3|TRBV6-6
ASSLYAGTGGTDTQY
>-|TRBJ1-4|TRBV7-9
ASSRIQEIATNEKLF
>TRBD1|TRBJ1-1|TRBV18
ASSPRDSYLRNTEAF
>-|TRBJ2-7|TRBV29-1
SGIGGEPYEQY
>-|TRBJ2-7|TRBV5-6
ASLGTDSYEQY
>TRBD2|TRBJ2-1|TRBV3-1
ASSLPTSGGPSNEQF
>-|TRBJ1-5|TRBV27
ASSFAGQPQH
>TRBD2|TRBJ2-7|TRBV29-1
SVEVGLASGEQY
>-|TRBJ2-7|TRBV4-3
ASSQDNAGPYEQY
>-|TRBJ1-1|TRBV20-1
SARSRNTEAF